Below, 28 T cell receptor beta chains from the same sample are listed, as sequenced in a study of blood T cell repertoires in COVID-19. TCRdb's copy holds only in-frame clones and misses some; the assay was immunoSEQ multiplex PCR. The data hold about 430,000 clones, with roughly 90% observed a single time. The sample comprised PBMCs or T cells enriched from blood (not recorded which). The receptors were gathered from a woman aged 18-30 years who had been exposed to COVID-19.

The V call is TRBV4-3, the J call TRBJ1-2; D unresolved. CDR1 is LGHNA and CDR2 is YSLEER in the germline V gene. This CDR3 region has 15 residues. V was shortened by 0 bases and J by 4 bases, with 12 bases between the two germline ends. In DNA form, the CDR3 reads TGCGCCAGCAGCCAAGATCTCGACGGAGTCTATGGCTACACCTTC. Protein: CASSQDLDGVYGYTF.

J is TRBJ2-1 and V is TRBV5-1; 8 bases are a match to TRBD2. This CDR3 is 14 amino acids long. In germline, CDR1 is SGHRS, CDR2 YFSETQ. With 4 bases clipped from V and 5 bases from J, the junction kept 5 bases outside the gene matches. In DNA, the CDR3 is TGCGCCAGCAGCCAGACTAGCGATAACAATGAGCAGTTCTTC. Amino acids: CASSQTSDNNEQFF.

The chain employs TRBV12-3 or TRBV12-4 and TRBJ1-4; D is ambiguous. CDR3 length: 12 residues. V was shortened by 4 bases and J by 7 bases, with 7 bases between the two germline ends. CDR3 nucleotides: TGTGCCAGCAGTTGGCACCTTGAAAAACTGTTTTTT. Translation: CASSWHLEKLFF.

The V gene is TRBV28, the J gene TRBJ2-1, with TRBD1 as a possible D gene (5 bases). CDR3 length: 16 residues. V lost 5 bases and J 6 bases, leaving 20 bases between the germline ends. Germline V gene lookup returns CDR1 MDHEN and CDR2 SYDVKM. CDR3: CASSPPGAEVGNEQFF. The CDR3 coding sequence is TGTGCCAGCAGTCCACCTGGGGCCGAGGTGGGCAATGAGCAGTTCTTC. The whole variable domain, filled in from reference TRBV28 and TRBJ2-1, reads DVKVTQSSRYLVKRTGEKVFLECVQDMDHENMFWYRQDPGLGLRLIYFSYDVKMKEKGDIPEGYSVSREKKERFSLILESASTNQTSMYLCASSPPGAEVGNEQFFGPGTRLTVL.

The chain uses TRBV19 and TRBJ1-1, with a tentative D call TRBD1 (6 bases). V was shortened by 9 bases and J by 3 bases, with 29 bases between the two germline ends. Germline V gene sequence: CDR1 LNHDA, CDR2 SQIVND (reference sequence). The CDR3 runs 18 residues. DNA of the CDR3: TGTGCCAGCAGCAGGGGTCCTCCGCGGTGGGGCACGGACACTGAAGCTTTCTTT. It translates to CASSRGPPRWGTDTEAFF. Looking up the rest from reference TRBV19 and TRBJ1-1 gives the full variable domain: DGGITQSPKYLFRKEGQNVTLSCEQNLNHDAMYWYRQDPGQGLRLIYYSQIVNDFQKGDIAEGYSVSREKKESFPLTVTSAQKNPTAFYLCASSRGPPRWGTDTEAFFGQGTRLTVV.

The chain uses TRBV7-2 and TRBJ2-2; 7 bases map to TRBD1. The V and J ends lost 5 bases and 3 bases, in that order; junction bases with no gene match: 6. Germline V CDR1 and CDR2: SGHTA, FQGNSA. CDR3 size: 15 residues. The CDR3 nucleotides read TGTGCCAGCAGCCAACAGGGGACCCACACCGGGGAGCTGTTTTTT. Its protein product is CASSQQGTHTGELFF.

Here the CDR3 reads CASSLWIAGEDRHEQYF. CDR3 coding DNA: TGTGCCAGCAGCTTGTGGATAGCGGGGGAGGATCGGCACGAGCAGTACTTC. The chain is built from TRBV5-6 and TRBJ2-7, with 9 bases aligning to TRBD2. Germline V CDR1 and CDR2: SGHDT, YYEEEE. Trimming took 1 base from V and 5 from J; bases not matched to a gene: 13. CDR3 length: 17 residues. The variable domain in full, with the rest retrieved from reference TRBV5-6 and TRBJ2-7, is DAGVTQSPTHLIKTRGQQVTLRCSPKSGHDTVSWYQQALGQGPQFIFQYYEEEERQRGNFPDRFSGHQFPNYSSELNVNALLLGDSALYLCASSLWIAGEDRHEQYFGPGTRLTVT.

The chain carries TRBV28 and TRBJ1-2; 7 bases agree with TRBD1. The CDR3 runs to 16 residues. The germline CDR1 and CDR2 sequences are MDHEN and SYDVKM. J was trimmed by 1 base and V by 6 bases; bases with no gene match: 11. In DNA form, the CDR3 reads TGTGCCAGCAGACGCACCGGGACAGCGAATAACTATGGCTACACCTTC. It specifies CASRRTGTANNYGYTF.

V is TRBV19 and J is TRBJ1-6; 9 nucleotides match TRBD1. The CDR3 runs 14 residues. J gave up 6 bases and V 7 bases, and 4 bases lay outside the gene matches. From germline, CDR1 is LNHDA and CDR2 SQIVND (reference sequence). DNA of the CDR3: TGTGCCAGTACCGTGACAGGGGGTAATTCACCCCTCCACTTT. Protein sequence: CASTVTGGNSPLHF.

Of note for this clone: Within the sample, other DNA sequences also encode this same CDR3. The CDR3 reads CASSLASGSSYNEQFF. The CDR3 bases are TGTGCCAGCAGCTTAGCGAGCGGGAGCTCCTACAATGAGCAGTTCTTC. The chain recombines TRBV7-9 with TRBJ2-1; 8 bases match TRBD2. V lost 0 bases, J lost 0 bases, and 1 base stayed unmatched. CDR1 and CDR2 (germline): SEHNR, FQNEAQ (reference sequence). There are 16 residues in the CDR3.

The J gene is TRBJ1-3, the V gene TRBV28; D is perhaps TRBD1 (5 bases). This CDR3 comprises 17 residues. V lost 3 bases and J lost 0, with 15 bases in between. CDR1 is MDHEN, CDR2 SYDVKM, per germline. The CDR3: CASSLPIGGVSGNTIYF. CDR3 in DNA: TGTGCCAGCAGTTTGCCGATTGGGGGGGTCTCTGGAAACACCATATATTTT.

The rearrangement joins TRBV7-9 to TRBJ2-7; TRBD2 might be the D (5 bases). Germline CDR1 is SEHNR and CDR2 is FQNEAQ (reference sequence). V dropped 2 bases and J dropped 3 bases, with 17 bases sitting between them. The CDR3 covers 16 residues. In DNA, the CDR3 is TGTGCCAGCAGCTTAAACGGTCCAGCGGCTTTCTACGAGCAGTACTTC. Translating gives CASSLNGPAAFYEQYF.

V and J are TRBV5-4 and TRBJ1-2; D unclear. CDR3 size: 13 residues. Germline CDR1 and CDR2: SGHNT and YYREEE (reference sequence). The V end was cut by 4 bases, the J end by 0 bases, with 7 bases between. The CDR3 coding sequence is TGTGCCAGCAGCCCCACTGCTAACTATGGCTACACCTTC. Translated, it gives CASSPTANYGYTF.

This chain joins TRBV5-5 and TRBJ2-7; 10 nucleotides line up with TRBD2. Germline V gene lookup returns CDR1 SGHKS and CDR2 YYEKEE (reference sequence). J gave up 1 base and V 2 bases, and 3 bases lay outside the gene matches. The CDR3 sequence is 15 residues long. CDR3 protein: CASSLGLAVSYEQYF. The CDR3 DNA sequence: TGTGCCAGCAGCTTAGGACTAGCGGTGTCCTACGAGCAGTACTTC.

The chain has TRBV14 and TRBJ1-2; D gene uncertain. V was trimmed by 5 bases and J by 7 bases, leaving 11 bases between them. The germline V gene has CDR1 SGHDN and CDR2 FVKESK. The CDR3 spans 12 residues. Written as DNA, the CDR3 is TGTGCCAGCAGCAACCCCGGGGTTGGCTACACCTTC. Its translation: CASSNPGVGYTF.

The V and J genes are TRBV4-2 and TRBJ2-5, with 9 bases aligning to TRBD1. Germline lookup yields CDR1 LGHNA and CDR2 YNFKEQ. The CDR3 is 14 residues long. J was trimmed by 4 bases and V by 5 bases; bases with no gene match: 5. CDR3 coding DNA: TGTGCCAGCAGCAACCAGGACAGGGGAGAGACCCAGTACTTC. It is translated as CASSNQDRGETQYF.

As regards this clone: Sequence at one end of the junction differs from germline and may be a read error. V is TRBV5-6 and J is TRBJ2-7; TRBD1 matches 8 bases. CDR1 and CDR2 (germline): SGHDT, YYEEEE. This CDR3 contains 12 residues. The CDR3 loop is CASSSGQARGAF. The CDR3 DNA reads TGTGCCAGCAGCTCGGGACAGGCCAGGGGAGCTTTC.

The chain is built from TRBV28 and TRBJ1-2; a weak D match, TRBD1 (6 bases). The germline gives CDR1 MDHEN, CDR2 SYDVKM. The V end was cut by 5 bases, the J end by 4 bases, with 17 bases between. This CDR3 is built from 15 residues. CDR3 sequence: CASSPNRVGSYGYTF. Here the CDR3 DNA reads TGTGCCAGCAGTCCCAACAGGGTAGGGAGCTATGGCTACACCTTC.

The V gene is TRBV5-4, the J gene TRBJ1-5; TRBD1 agrees at 10 bases. Trimming at V came to 4 bases and at J to 2 bases, leaving 6 bases not matched to a gene. The CDR3 runs 16 residues. Germline V gene lookup returns CDR1 SGHNT and CDR2 YYREEE (reference sequence). The CDR3 DNA follows: TGTGCCAGCAGCCGTGCCGGGACAGGGGGCAATCAGCCCCAGCATTTT. It is translated as CASSRAGTGGNQPQHF.

This rearrangement joins TRBV28 to TRBJ2-7; a weak D match, TRBD2 (5 bases). The V end lost 4 bases, the J end lost 6 bases, and 19 bases lay between the germline ends. The CDR3 totals 15 residues. The germline gives CDR1 MDHEN, CDR2 SYDVKM. CDR3 coding DNA: TGTGCCAGCAGTTCCGCCATTACCGGGAAAGGCGAGCAGTACTTC. This translates into CASSSAITGKGEQYF.

V is TRBV4-1 and J is TRBJ2-2; D is perhaps TRBD1 (6 bases). Germline loops: CDR1 MGHRA, CDR2 YSYEKL. This CDR3 spans 18 amino acids. The V gene lost 3 bases and the J gene lost 0 bases, with 17 bases spanning the gap. As DNA, the CDR3 is TGCGCCAGCAGCCATAATCAGGGGAAGGGAACGAACACCGGGGAGCTGTTTTTT. The encoded protein is CASSHNQGKGTNTGELFF.

The chain couples TRBV27 to TRBJ2-2, with D maybe TRBD1 (6 bases). V was shortened by 3 bases and J by 6 bases, with 14 bases between the two germline ends. The CDR3 totals 15 residues. Germline V gene sequence: CDR1 MNHEY, CDR2 SMNVEV (reference sequence). The DNA for the CDR3 is TGTGCCAGCAGTTTGGGGGCTTATTGGGCCGGGGAGCTGTTTTTT. Protein product: CASSLGAYWAGELFF.

This chain uses TRBV20-1 with TRBJ2-7; 12 bases are a match to TRBD2. J lost 4 bases, V lost 3 bases, and 7 bases had no gene match. The germline CDR1 and CDR2 sequences are DFQATT and SNEGSKA (reference sequence). The CDR3 extends over 15 amino acids. The CDR3 DNA sequence: TGCAGTGCTAGTACCTCACTAGCGGGAGGTTACGAGCAGTACTTC. Its protein is CSASTSLAGGYEQYF.

The rearrangement links TRBV24-1 to TRBJ1-2; 9 nucleotides agree with TRBD1. The CDR3 consists of 13 residues. Trimming at V came to 9 bases and at J to 6 bases, leaving 7 bases not matched to a gene. Germline CDR1 is KGHDR and CDR2 is SFDVKD. This CDR3 is CATHAGQGHGYTF. CDR3 bases: TGTGCCACCCATGCGGGACAGGGCCATGGCTACACCTTC.

This chain joins TRBV24-1 and TRBJ2-3, with D perhaps matching TRBD2 (6 bases). Germline CDR1 KGHDR, CDR2 SFDVKD. The CDR3 runs to 14 residues. The ends were cut back, 5 bases at V and 6 bases at J, with 14 bases in the middle. The chain's CDR3 is CATSAHREVDTQYF. CDR3 bases: TGTGCCACCAGTGCCCATAGGGAGGTCGATACGCAGTATTTT.

The V and J genes are TRBV5-6 and TRBJ2-7; tentative D call: TRBD1 (6 bases). Germline V gene lookup returns CDR1 SGHDT and CDR2 YYEEEE. This CDR3 contains 13 residues. Trimming removed 6 bases from V and 4 bases from J, with 14 bases in between. As DNA, the CDR3 is TGTGCCAGCAATCCCGGACAGATTTACGAGCAGTACTTC. This codes for CASNPGQIYEQYF. Full variable domain (missing parts from reference TRBV5-6 and TRBJ2-7): DAGVTQSPTHLIKTRGQQVTLRCSPKSGHDTVSWYQQALGQGPQFIFQYYEEEERQRGNFPDRFSGHQFPNYSSELNVNALLLGDSALYLCASNPGQIYEQYFGPGTRLTVT.

This chain links TRBV5-6 with TRBJ1-2, with 8 positions matching TRBD1. The junction had 5 bases not matched to a gene; V was cut back by 4 bases and J by 6 bases. This CDR3 has 13 residues. CDR1 SGHDT and CDR2 YYEEEE come from the germline V gene. The CDR3 DNA sequence: TGTGCCAGCAGCGGTCAGGGGGCGGATGGCTACACCTTC. Amino acid sequence: CASSGQGADGYTF.

The chain carries TRBV6-5 and TRBJ2-7; possibly TRBD2 for D (5 bases). The CDR3 runs to 12 residues. Per the germline V gene, CDR1 is MNHEY and CDR2 is SVGAGI. V gave up 8 bases and J gave up 4 bases, with 12 bases separating them. The CDR3 is CASAIGVYEQYF. The CDR3 DNA sequence: TGTGCCAGCGCCATCGGGGTTTACGAGCAGTACTTC.